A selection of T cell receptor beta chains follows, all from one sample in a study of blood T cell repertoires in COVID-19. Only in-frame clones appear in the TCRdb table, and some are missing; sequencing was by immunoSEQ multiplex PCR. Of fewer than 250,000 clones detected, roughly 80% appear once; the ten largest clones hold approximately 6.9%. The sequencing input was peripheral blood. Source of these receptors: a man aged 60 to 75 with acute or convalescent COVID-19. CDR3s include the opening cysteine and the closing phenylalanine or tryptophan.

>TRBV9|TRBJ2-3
CASSVGTSGRIADTQYF
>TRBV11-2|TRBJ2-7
CASSDRGGDEQYF
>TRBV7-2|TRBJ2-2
CASSLGLPGELFF
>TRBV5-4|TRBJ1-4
CASSLQQNPEKLFF
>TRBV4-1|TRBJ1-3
CASSYRLGNTIYF
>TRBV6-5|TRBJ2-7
CASRIAGGNYEQYF
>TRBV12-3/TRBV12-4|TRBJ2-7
CASSAFFGGEQYF
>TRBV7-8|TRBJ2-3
CASSLLLAGVREDTQYF
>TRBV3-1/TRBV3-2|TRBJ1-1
CASSQVAGNTEAFF
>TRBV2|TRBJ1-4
CASSTGRANEKLFF
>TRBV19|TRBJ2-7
CASSMTSGYEQYF
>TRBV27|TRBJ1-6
CASSLEGFPNSPLHF
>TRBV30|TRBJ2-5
CAWSGSWQETQYF
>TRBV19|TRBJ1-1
CASNRVNTEAFF
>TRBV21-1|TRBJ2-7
CASSKALLGQNSYEQYF
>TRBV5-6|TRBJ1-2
CASSYPRSAILYTF
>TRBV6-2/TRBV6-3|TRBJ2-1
CASSHGTSYPFF
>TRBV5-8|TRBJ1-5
CASSLSRDIVQPQHF
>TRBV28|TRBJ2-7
CASHTAAGVYEQYF
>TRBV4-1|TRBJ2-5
CASSQGISGGALETQYF
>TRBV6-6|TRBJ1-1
CASSYAGVGTEAFF
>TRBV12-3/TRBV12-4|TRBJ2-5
CASSFWERETQYF
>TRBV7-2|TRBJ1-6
CASSLNRGQGPLHF
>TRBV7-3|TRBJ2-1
CASSPGLAGYNEQFF
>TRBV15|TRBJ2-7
CATSRPGQDSYEQYF
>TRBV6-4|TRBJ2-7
CASIVAGVWEQYF
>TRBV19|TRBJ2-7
CASSSLPGQGIHEQYF
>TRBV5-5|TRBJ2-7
CASSLLGGHIRYSYEQYF
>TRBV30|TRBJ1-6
CAWRARQGAHSPLHF
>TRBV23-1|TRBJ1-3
CASSQYDRMGGNTIYF
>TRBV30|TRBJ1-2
CAWSVEGWRGYTF
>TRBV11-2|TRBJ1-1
CASSLAENTEAFF
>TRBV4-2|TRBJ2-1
CASSQEPSGPYNEQFF
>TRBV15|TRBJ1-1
CATSRHGGQMNTEAFF
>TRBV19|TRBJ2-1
CASLDSNEQFF
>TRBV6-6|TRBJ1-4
CASSLQGKVEKLFF
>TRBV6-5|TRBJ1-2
CASRAGTANYGYTF
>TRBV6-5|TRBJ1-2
CASSYTGAGSPGYTF
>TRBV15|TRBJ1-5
CATGGRDQPQHF
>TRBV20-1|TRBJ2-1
CSASTRGSSYNEQFF